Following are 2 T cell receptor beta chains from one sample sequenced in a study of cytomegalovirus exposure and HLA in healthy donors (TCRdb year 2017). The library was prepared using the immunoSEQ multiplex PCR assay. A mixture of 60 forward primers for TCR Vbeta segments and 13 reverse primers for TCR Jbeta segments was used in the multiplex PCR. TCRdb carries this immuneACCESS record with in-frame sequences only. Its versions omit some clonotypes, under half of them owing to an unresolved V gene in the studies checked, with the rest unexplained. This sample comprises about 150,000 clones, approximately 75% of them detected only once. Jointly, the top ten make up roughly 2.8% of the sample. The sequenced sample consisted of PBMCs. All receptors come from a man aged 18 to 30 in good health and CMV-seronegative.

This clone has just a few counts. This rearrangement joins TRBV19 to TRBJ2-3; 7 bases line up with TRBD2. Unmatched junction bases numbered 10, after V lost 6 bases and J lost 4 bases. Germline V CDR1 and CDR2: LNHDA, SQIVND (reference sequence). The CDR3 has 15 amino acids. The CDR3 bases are TGTGCCAGTAGCGAAAGACTAGCAGGGTCAGATACGCAGTATTTT. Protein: CASSERLAGSDTQYF. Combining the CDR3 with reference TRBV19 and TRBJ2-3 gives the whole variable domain DGGITQSPKYLFRKEGQNVTLSCEQNLNHDAMYWYRQDPGQGLRLIYYSQIVNDFQKGDIAEGYSVSREKKESFPLTVTSAQKNPTAFYLCASSERLAGSDTQYFGPGTRLTVL.

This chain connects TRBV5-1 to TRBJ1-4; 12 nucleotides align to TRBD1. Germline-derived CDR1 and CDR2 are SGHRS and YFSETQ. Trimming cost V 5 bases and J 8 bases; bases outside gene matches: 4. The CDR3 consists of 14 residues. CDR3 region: CASRGTGGGEKLFF. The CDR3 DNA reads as TGCGCCAGCAGAGGGACAGGGGGCGGAGAAAAACTGTTTTTT.